Sequencing of this TCR beta chain was carried out in a study of blood T cells in healthy people across ages (dated by TCRdb to between 2014 and 2017). Describing the broader study: Template switching captured roughly one uniquely barcoded TCR beta cDNA molecule per two T cells in model experiments. Age-related changes in TCR beta repertoire diversity were measured in the study by deep sequencing normalized with unique cDNA molecular identifiers. To avoid experimental bias, donors of different ages were randomly spread across the sequencing lanes. The study analyzed two additional independent replicas of 1 million unique cDNA reads from the same blood draw for two donors, one aged 18 to 29 and one aged 80 or older. Four age groups were formed from the donors: young (average around 15 years), middle-aged (approximately 41), aged (62) and long-lived (roughly 81).

This clonotype was counted ten times or more. Its target antigen remains unknown. Nothing much larger sits one base from this clone, and base qualities are not available. The donors were roughly 39 Caucasian individuals from Russia, aged roughly 6 to 100 years, who were systemically healthy. Each donor gave around 9.5 milliliters of peripheral blood, collected into EDTA-treated Vacutainer tubes. Ficoll-Paque density-gradient centrifugation was used to isolate PBMCs, with at least 6 million per sample. Trizol reagent was used to extract total RNA from the PBMCs, yielding at least 5.5 micrograms per sample. For every donor, flow cytometry on a PBMC aliquot measured the percentage of naive CD45RAhigh/CD27high T cells. The method was 5' RACE. TCRdb records Illumina HiSeq 2500 as the sequencer. A second PCR of roughly 7 to 11 cycles was run with a J-beta primer mix and a sample-barcoded 5' primer. Each TCR beta cDNA molecule received a unique molecular identifier from a template-switch 5' adaptor carrying 12 random nucleotides. Each sample yielded at least 2.5 million CDR3-containing paired-end reads. The Mint cDNA synthesis kit, primed by a TRBC-specific oligonucleotide, was used to synthesize first-strand cDNA from all RNA. Following uracil-DNA glycosylase treatment, all cDNA underwent a first 18-cycle PCR with the universal primers M1SS and BC2_uni_R. For the original study's pipeline: For normalization, 1 million high-quality reads were randomly selected from each sample, with every read carrying a distinct molecular identifier. Reads with shared molecular identifiers were discarded instead of being binned into consensus sequences. MiTCR, run with a Q25 quality threshold and the strictest error-elimination algorithm, handled CDR3 identification, clonotype clustering and error correction. A nonparametric unseen species model with Euler transformation was used to estimate lower-bound total TCR beta diversity. Using fastp at Q25 and MiXCR, TCRdb reprocessed the public reads and kept productive beta chains. One record per CDR3 amino acid sequence lists the most common genes and DNA. What appears here as the V and J calls and clone size reflects TCRdb's work, not the paper's. This sample has about 1.1 million distinct CDR3 sequences in its table, and more than 30% of those were observed once. In total, the top ten clones hold about an eighth of the sample.

Broader findings and caveats from the paper: Because profiling used bulk unsorted PBMCs, naive and antigen-experienced compartments could not be compared conclusively. A strong correlation was found between observed TCR beta diversity and the percentage of naive T cells measured by flow cytometry. As age increased, observed TCR beta diversity per million T cells dropped in a roughly linear way, and a significant reduction was already evident by age around 41. The CMV infection status of donors was not known, potentially confounding age-related changes in expanded clonotypes. Compared with the aged group, the long-lived group had more naive CD4+ T cells, fewer expanded clones and increased TCR diversity, suggesting age selection. Total diversity estimates from one million sequenced T cells were considered lower bounds and underestimates.

Counted from cysteine to phenylalanine, this CDR3 has 12 amino acids. Only the CDR3 DNA is retained, 36 bases long and in frame from the first base. For CDR1 and CDR2, the germline V gene lists SGHTA and FQGNSA. V loses 8 bases of germline sequence and J loses 6 bases, and the interval between the two ends is 13 bases. The rearranged segments are TRBV7-2 and TRBJ1-2; no D gene is confidently identified. The source material was blood. This receptor was taken from a man aged 18-30 years in good health. Here is the DNA: TGTGCCAGCGTACGGGATCAAGATGGCTACACCTTC. Protein translation: CASVRDQDGYTF.